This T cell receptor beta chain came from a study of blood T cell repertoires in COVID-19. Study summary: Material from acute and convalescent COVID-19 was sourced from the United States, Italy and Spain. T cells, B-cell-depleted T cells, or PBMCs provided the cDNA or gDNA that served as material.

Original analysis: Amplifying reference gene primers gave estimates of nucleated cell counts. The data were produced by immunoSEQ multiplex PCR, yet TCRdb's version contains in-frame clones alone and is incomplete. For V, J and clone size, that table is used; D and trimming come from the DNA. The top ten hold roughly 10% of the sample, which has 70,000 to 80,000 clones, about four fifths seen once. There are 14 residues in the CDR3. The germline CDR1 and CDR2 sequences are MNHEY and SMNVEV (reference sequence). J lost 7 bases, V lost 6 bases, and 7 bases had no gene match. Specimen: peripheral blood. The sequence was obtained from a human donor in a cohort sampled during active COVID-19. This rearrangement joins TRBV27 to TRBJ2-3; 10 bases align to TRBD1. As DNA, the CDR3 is TGTGCCAGCAGCAGGGACAGGGGAACTAATACGCAGTATTTT. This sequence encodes CASSRDRGTNTQYF.